This T cell receptor (beta chain) was captured in a study of CD8 T cells in Susac syndrome. This clonotype was detected once. After extraction with the RNeasy kit, about 0.45 to 1 ug of the RNA was reverse transcribed using random hexamers. TCRdb reprocessed the immunoSEQ multiplex PCR reads via MiXCR and lists one record per CDR3 protein. The table shows fewer than 65,000 distinct CDR3 sequences, with approximately 92% occurring only once. CDR3 length equals 13 residues. Trimming at V came to 5 bases and at J to 7 bases, leaving 3 bases not matched to a gene. Looked up from germline, CDR1 is ENHRY and CDR2 is SYGVKD.

The sequenced sample was CD8+ T cells from PBMCs. V and J are TRBV10-3 and TRBJ2-1, with 9 nucleotides matching TRBD2. The sequence came from a human donor in good health. The CDR3 sequence: CAISSGGPNEQFF. The CDR3 DNA reads TGTGCCATCAGTAGCGGGGGGCCAAATGAGCAGTTCTTC.